The rows below give T cell receptor beta chains drawn from one sample of a study of chemoradiotherapy in HPV16-positive cancers. Profiling relied on immunoSEQ multiplex PCR, and the TCRdb table lists in-frame clones only, not all of them. Of 2,500 to 3,500 clones detected, 79% appear once; the ten largest clones hold approximately 11%. The source material was tumor tissue, sampled from a patient who underwent chemoradiotherapy. Source of these receptors: a human donor with HPV-associated anogenital cancer. The CDR3 runs from the conserved cysteine through the conserved F or W. The D gene is left open where the match is weak. A clone size is listed for some rows: how often the clone was seen (once, few, many), or a class if it is expanded.

J	size	D	V	DNA	CDR3
TRBJ2-7	NA	NA	TRBV2	TGTGCCAGCAGAGGGTACGCCTACGAGCAGTACTTC	CASRGYAYEQYF
TRBJ1-2	few	NA	TRBV7-9	TGTGCCAGCAGCTTAGCTGGGGACCTTGGAGGGGGCTACACCTTC	CASSLAGDLGGGYTF
TRBJ2-1	NA	NA	TRBV9	TGTGCCAGCAGCGCCATTCCATTATTCACTATTTACAATGAGCAGTTCTTC	CASSAIPLFTIYNEQFF
TRBJ2-7	once	TRBD2	TRBV7-6	TGTGCCAGCAGCTTAAGCTTGCGGGAGGGCCTGAGCTCCTACGAGCAGTACTTC	CASSLSLREGLSSYEQYF
TRBJ2-7	NA	NA	TRBV27	TGTGCCAGCAGTTTATCGTGGGCTAACGAGCAGTACTTC	CASSLSWANEQYF
TRBJ1-5	NA	NA	TRBV2	TGTGCCAGCTCAGCGGGACGGTTGAATCAGCCCCAGCATTTT	CASSAGRLNQPQHF
TRBJ2-7	NA	TRBD2	TRBV10-3	TGTGCCATCAGTGAGTCCGGGGGGTGGAAAGGCTACGAGCAGTACTTC	CAISESGGWKGYEQYF
TRBJ2-3	NA	NA	TRBV5-1	TGCGCCAGCAGCTTGGAAGGTCACCTCCCAGGGGATACGCAGTATTTT	CASSLEGHLPGDTQYF
TRBJ1-5	few	NA	TRBV7-9	TGTGCCAGCAGCTGGGCGGGAGATCAGCCCCAGCATTTT	CASSWAGDQPQHF
TRBJ2-7	NA	NA	TRBV7-3	TGTGCCAGCAGCTTAACAGGTAGCTCCTACGAGCAGTACTTC	CASSLTGSSYEQYF
TRBJ1-2	NA	TRBD1	TRBV5-4	TGTGCCAGCAGCTTGGTGGGACAGGGCCAATCGTATGGCTACACCTTC	CASSLVGQGQSYGYTF
TRBJ2-5	NA	TRBD1	TRBV19	TGTGCCAGTAGTGGGGACAGGAGGTACCAAGAGACCCAGTACTTC	CASSGDRRYQETQYF
TRBJ2-5	NA	NA	TRBV5-8	TGTGCCAGCAGCTTTATACCTTACCAAGAGACCCAGTACTTC	CASSFIPYQETQYF
TRBJ2-1	NA	TRBD2	TRBV13	TGTGCCAGCAGCCCGGGACTAGCGGGGAGCTCCTACAATGAGCAGTTCTTC	CASSPGLAGSSYNEQFF
TRBJ2-1	NA	NA	TRBV19	TGTGCCAGTAGTATGGTCTTAGGGGAGCAGTTCTTC	CASSMVLGEQFF
TRBJ1-1	NA	NA	TRBV18	TGTGCCAGCTCACCACGTGGCAGGGGCCGTTTCTTT	CASSPRGRGRFF
TRBJ1-2	few	NA	TRBV5-6	TGTGCCAGCAGCGGCGGGGGGCCGTCGGGAGGCTACACCTTC	CASSGGGPSGGYTF
TRBJ2-1	NA	NA	TRBV10-3	TGTGCCATCAGTGAGGGACAGTACAATGAGCAGTTCTTC	CAISEGQYNEQFF